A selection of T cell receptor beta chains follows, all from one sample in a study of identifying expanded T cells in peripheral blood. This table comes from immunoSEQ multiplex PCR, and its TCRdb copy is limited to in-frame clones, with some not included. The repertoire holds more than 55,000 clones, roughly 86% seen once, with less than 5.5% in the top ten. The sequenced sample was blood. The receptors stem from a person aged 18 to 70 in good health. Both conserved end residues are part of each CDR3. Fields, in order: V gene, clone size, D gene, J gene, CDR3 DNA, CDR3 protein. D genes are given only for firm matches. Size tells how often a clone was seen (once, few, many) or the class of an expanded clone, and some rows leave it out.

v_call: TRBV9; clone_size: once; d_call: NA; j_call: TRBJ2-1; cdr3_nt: TGTGCCAGCTCGCGGGACAGCCAATACAATGAGCAGTTCTTC; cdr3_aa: CASSRDSQYNEQFF
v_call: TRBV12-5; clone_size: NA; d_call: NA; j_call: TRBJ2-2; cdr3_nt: TGTGCTAGTGGTTTTTTCGGGGTAGGGGCCGGGGAGCTGTTTTTT; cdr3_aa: CASGFFGVGAGELFF
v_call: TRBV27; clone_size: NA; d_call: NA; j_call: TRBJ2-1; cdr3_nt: TGTGCCAGCAGTTTAGGACGGTACAATGAGCAGTTCTTC; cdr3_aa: CASSLGRYNEQFF
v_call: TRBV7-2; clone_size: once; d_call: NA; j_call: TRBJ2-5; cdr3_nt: TGTGCCAGCAGCTTAGCCTCCTCGACAATAGGGACCCAGTACTTC; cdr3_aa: CASSLASSTIGTQYF
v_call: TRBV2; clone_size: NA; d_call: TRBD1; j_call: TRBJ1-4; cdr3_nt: TGTGCCAGCAGTAAACAGGGGGCGCGTGAAAAACTGTTTTTT; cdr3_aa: CASSKQGAREKLFF
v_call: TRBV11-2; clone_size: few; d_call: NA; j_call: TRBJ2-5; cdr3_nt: TGTGCCAGCAGCTTAGGACATGCCGAGGGGGCCCAGTACTTC; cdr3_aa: CASSLGHAEGAQYF
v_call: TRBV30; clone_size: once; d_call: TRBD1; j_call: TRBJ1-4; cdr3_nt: TGTGCCTGGAGTGTACGGGCTGACAGGGTGAATGAAAAACTGTTTTTT; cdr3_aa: CAWSVRADRVNEKLFF
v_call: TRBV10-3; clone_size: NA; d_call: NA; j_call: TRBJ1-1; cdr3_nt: TGTGCCATCAGTTTAACAGATTACACTGAAGCTTTCTTT; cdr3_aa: CAISLTDYTEAFF
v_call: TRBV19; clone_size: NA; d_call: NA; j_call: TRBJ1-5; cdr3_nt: TGTGCCAGTAGTATAGTTGGGAAGCCCCAGCATTTT; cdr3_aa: CASSIVGKPQHF
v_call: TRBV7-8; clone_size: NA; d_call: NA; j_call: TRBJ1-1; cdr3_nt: TGTGCCAGCAGCTTAAACCTCCAAGGGGGTAGGACTGAAGCTTTCTTT; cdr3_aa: CASSLNLQGGRTEAFF
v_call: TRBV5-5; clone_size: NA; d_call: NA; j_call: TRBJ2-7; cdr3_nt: TGTGCCAGCAGCTTTAAAGAGGACTACGAGCAGTACTTC; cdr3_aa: CASSFKEDYEQYF
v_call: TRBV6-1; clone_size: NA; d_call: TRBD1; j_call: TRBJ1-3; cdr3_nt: TGTGCCAGCAGTTTAGGGGGCCGAGGAAACACCATATATTTT; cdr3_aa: CASSLGGRGNTIYF
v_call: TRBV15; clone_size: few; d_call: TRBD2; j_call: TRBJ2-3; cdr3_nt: TGTGCCACCAGCAAGGGGCGGGGGGATGGCACAGATACGCAGTATTTT; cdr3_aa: CATSKGRGDGTDTQYF
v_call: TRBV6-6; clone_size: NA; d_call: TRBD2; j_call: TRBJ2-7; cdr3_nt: TGTGCCAGCAGACTCGGACTAGCGAGCGAGCAGTACTTC; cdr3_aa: CASRLGLASEQYF
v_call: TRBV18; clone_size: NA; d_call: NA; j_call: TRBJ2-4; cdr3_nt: TGTGCCAGCTCACCCGGCGGACCCGGAGACATTCAGTACTTC; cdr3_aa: CASSPGGPGDIQYF
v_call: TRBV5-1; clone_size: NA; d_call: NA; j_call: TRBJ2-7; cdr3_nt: TGCGCCAGCAGCCCTGGGCAACGGACTTCACTTTACGAGCAGTACTTC; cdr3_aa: CASSPGQRTSLYEQYF
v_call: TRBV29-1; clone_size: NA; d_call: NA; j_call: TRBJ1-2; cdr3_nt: TGCAGCGTTGAGAGACGGGATAACTATGGCTACACCTTC; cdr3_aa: CSVERRDNYGYTF
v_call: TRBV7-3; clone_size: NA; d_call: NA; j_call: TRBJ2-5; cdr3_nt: TGTGCCAGCAGCTCACAGGTCCAAGAGACCCAGTACTTC; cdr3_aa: CASSSQVQETQYF
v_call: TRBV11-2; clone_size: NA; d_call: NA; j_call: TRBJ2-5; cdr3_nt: TGTGCCAGCAGCCAGGGGACCTCGACGGAGACCCAGTACTTC; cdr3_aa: CASSQGTSTETQYF
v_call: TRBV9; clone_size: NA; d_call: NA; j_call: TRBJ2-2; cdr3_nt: TGTGCCAGCAGCGTAGAGATTAGGGGCATAGCCGGGGAGCTGTTTTTT; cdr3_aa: CASSVEIRGIAGELFF
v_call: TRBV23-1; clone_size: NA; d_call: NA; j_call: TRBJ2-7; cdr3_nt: TGCGCCAGCAGTTTACGAGCTTACGAGCAGTACTTC; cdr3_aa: CASSLRAYEQYF
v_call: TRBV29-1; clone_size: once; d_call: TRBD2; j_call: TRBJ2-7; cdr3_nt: TGCAGCGTTCTCGGACTAGCGGGAGTCTACGAGCAGTACTTC; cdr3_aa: CSVLGLAGVYEQYF
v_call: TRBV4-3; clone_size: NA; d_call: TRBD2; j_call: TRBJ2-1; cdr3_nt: TGCGCCAGCAGCCAAGATCAGTGGGAGGGCCATAATGAGCAGTTCTTC; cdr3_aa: CASSQDQWEGHNEQFF
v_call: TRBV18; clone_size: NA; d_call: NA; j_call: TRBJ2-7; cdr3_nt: TGTGCCAGCTCACTTTGGGCCGAAGCCTACGAGCAGTACTTC; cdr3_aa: CASSLWAEAYEQYF
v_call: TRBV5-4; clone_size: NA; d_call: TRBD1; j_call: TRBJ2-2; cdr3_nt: TGTGCCAGCAGCGTCGCTCGGACAGGGCCCGGGGAGCTGTTTTTT; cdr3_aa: CASSVARTGPGELFF
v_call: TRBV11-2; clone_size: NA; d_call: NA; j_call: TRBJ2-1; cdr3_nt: TGTGCCAGCAGATGGGGGGGCGAGCAGTTCTTC; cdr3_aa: CASRWGGEQFF